Below are 32 T cell receptor beta chains sequenced from a single sample in a study of OX40 agonist ivuxolimab in advanced cancers. This table comes from immunoSEQ multiplex PCR, and its TCRdb copy is limited to in-frame clones, with some not included. The table has tens of thousands of clones, over 80% seen once. The sample here was CD4+ or CD8+ T cells sorted from blood, taken in a trial of the OX40 agonist ivuxolimab. These TCRs come from an adult with an advanced solid tumor such as melanoma, head and neck, liver or kidney cancer.

CDR3 DNA: TGTGCCAGCATTAGAGACAGGCAGAGGGGCTATGGCTACACCTTC. Amino acid sequence: CASIRDRQRGYGYTF. The chain links TRBV2 to TRBJ1-2; perhaps TRBD1 as D (6 bases). The CDR3 loop spans 15 amino acids. Germline CDR1 is SNHLY and CDR2 is FYNNEI. V lost 7 bases and J lost 4, with 19 bases in between.

The J gene is TRBJ2-7, the V gene TRBV4-3, with 7 bases lining up with TRBD2. V lost 0 bases to trimming and J lost 2 bases; unmatched junction nucleotides: 7. The CDR3 spans 16 residues. Germline CDR1 and CDR2: LGHNA and YSLEER. This CDR3 reads CASSQDLGGSPYEQYF. CDR3 DNA sequence: TGCGCCAGCAGCCAAGATCTGGGGGGGTCTCCCTACGAGCAGTACTTC.

This clone was detected only a few times. The chain couples TRBV5-1 to TRBJ2-1; TRBD2 aligns across 9 bases. Looked up from germline, CDR1 is SGHRS and CDR2 is YFSETQ. The CDR3 length is 15 residues. The V segment lost 4 bases and the J segment 4 bases; nucleotides outside the gene matches: 6. CDR3: CASSKTSGNYNEQFF. The CDR3 nucleotides read TGCGCCAGCAGCAAGACTAGCGGAAATTACAATGAGCAGTTCTTC. The complete variable domain, with remaining parts taken from reference TRBV5-1 and TRBJ2-1, reads KAGVTQTPRYLIKTRGQQVTLSCSPISGHRSVSWYQQTPGQGLQFLFEYFSETQRNKGNFPGRFSGRQFSNSRSEMNVSTLELGDSALYLCASSKTSGNYNEQFFGPGTRLTVL.

The gene calls are TRBV2 and TRBJ1-5, with TRBD1 identical over 7 bases. With V trimmed by 6 bases and J by 5 bases, 7 bases remained unmatched. Per the germline V gene, CDR1 is SNHLY and CDR2 is FYNNEI. The CDR3 length is 14 residues. In nucleotides, the CDR3 is TGTGCCAGCAGCCGACAGGGAATCGATCAGCCCCAGCATTTT. This codes for CASSRQGIDQPQHF.

The V call is TRBV27, the J call TRBJ1-1, with D possibly being TRBD1 (5 bases). The CDR3 runs to 15 residues. CDR1 MNHEY and CDR2 SMNVEV come from the germline V gene (reference sequence). V lost 6 bases, J lost 5 bases, and 19 bases lay in between. The CDR3: CASRSRVGAPTEAFF. The DNA for the CDR3 is TGTGCCAGCAGATCCCGGGTAGGGGCGCCGACTGAAGCTTTCTTT.

For this clone: Mismatch with germline at one junction end may stem from a read error. The chain has TRBV27 and TRBJ2-7; D may be TRBD1 (6 bases). This CDR3 region has 16 residues. Germline values: CDR1 MNHEY, CDR2 SMNVEV (reference sequence). The CDR3 is CASSESDSLFFDEQYF. The CDR3 DNA follows: TGCGCCAGCAGTGAGTCGGACAGCCTATTCTTCGACGAGCAGTACTTC.

The chain combines TRBV18 with TRBJ1-3; D not resolved. The V and J ends lost 2 bases and 0 bases respectively, with 11 bases between them. The CDR3 runs 16 residues. Germline V lookup: CDR1 KGHSH, CDR2 LQKENI. CDR3 sequence reads: CASSPRELDSGNTIYF. CDR3 nucleotides: TGTGCCAGCTCACCAAGGGAACTCGACTCTGGAAACACCATATATTTT.

This sequence joins TRBV19 and TRBJ1-2; D is possibly TRBD1 (5 bases). Trimming shortened V by 3 bases and J by 3 bases, and 14 bases separated the two germline ends. CDR1 is LNHDA and CDR2 is SQIVND in the germline V gene (reference sequence). This CDR3 contains 15 residues. The CDR3 loop is CASSIMSGWDYGYTF. The CDR3 region has the DNA TGTGCCAGTAGTATTATGTCAGGGTGGGACTATGGCTACACCTTC.

V gene TRBV10-3 combines with J gene TRBJ1-2; unclear D gene. Germline assignment: CDR1 ENHRY and CDR2 SYGVKD. This CDR3 contains 10 residues. V shed 9 bases and J shed 3 bases, with 5 bases lying between them. CDR3 nucleotide sequence: TGTGCCATTGGGGACTATGGCTACACCTTC. Translated: CAIGDYGYTF.

This chain links TRBV2 with TRBJ2-1; TRBD2 aligns across 10 bases. The CDR3 loop spans 18 amino acids. The ends lost 7 bases at V and 7 bases at J; junction bases unmatched: 19. The germline gives CDR1 SNHLY, CDR2 FYNNEI. The CDR3 sequence is CASKPSGGGLPYGNEQFF. CDR3 coding DNA: TGTGCCAGCAAACCTAGCGGGGGCGGTCTCCCCTACGGGAATGAGCAGTTCTTC.

The gene calls are TRBV9 and TRBJ2-5, with 11 positions matching TRBD2. Trimming at V came to 3 bases and at J to 2 bases, leaving 3 bases not matched to a gene. Germline CDR1 and CDR2: SGDLS and YYNGEE. This CDR3 region has 15 residues. The CDR3 loop is CASSAGLAAQETQYF. CDR3 DNA sequence: TGTGCCAGCAGCGCGGGACTAGCGGCACAAGAGACCCAGTACTTC.

V gene TRBV6-4 combines with J gene TRBJ2-3; D remains unclear. CDR3 size: 14 residues. CDR1 MRHNA and CDR2 SNTAGT come from the germline V gene. V shed 3 bases and J shed 1 base, with 8 bases lying between them. CDR3 amino acids: CASSESDGTDTQYF. DNA of the CDR3: TGTGCCAGCAGTGAGTCGGACGGCACAGATACGCAGTATTTT.

This clone turned up a few times. The rearrangement links TRBV7-9 to TRBJ1-2; TRBD1 might be the D (6 bases). This CDR3 has 12 residues. Looked up from germline, CDR1 is SEHNR and CDR2 is FQNEAQ (reference sequence). Trimming stripped 7 bases from V and 6 bases from J, with 12 bases between. The CDR3: CASTRGADGYTF. CDR3 sequence (DNA): TGTGCCAGCACCAGGGGAGCGGATGGCTACACCTTC.

The table lists this clone with a count of one. V and J are TRBV10-2 and TRBJ2-7, with D maybe TRBD1 (5 bases). Per germline, CDR1 WSHSY and CDR2 SAAADI. The CDR3 has 14 residues. Trimming took 1 base from V and 2 from J, leaving 9 bases between them. CDR3 in amino acids: CASSELQAPYEQYF. In nucleotides, the CDR3 is TGCGCCAGCAGTGAGTTACAGGCTCCCTACGAGCAGTACTTC.

V is TRBV27 and J is TRBJ1-5, with TRBD1 identical over 9 bases. The V gene end was trimmed by 6 bases and the J gene end by 7 bases; junction bases not matched to a gene: 10. The CDR3 consists of 15 residues. Germline CDR1 is MNHEY and CDR2 is SMNVEV (reference sequence). CDR3 sequence reads: CASSPGQGMEQPQHF. CDR3 nucleotides: TGTGCCAGCAGCCCAGGACAGGGGATGGAACAGCCCCAGCATTTT.

The chain joins TRBV4-1 to TRBJ1-2; no firm D call. The germline V gene encodes CDR1 MGHRA and CDR2 YSYEKL. CDR3 length: 14 amino acids. With 4 bases removed from V and 8 bases from J, the gap between germline ends came to 17 bases. CDR3 region: CASSPRRMAAGYTF. The CDR3 DNA reads as TGCGCCAGCAGCCCCAGAAGAATGGCCGCAGGCTACACCTTC.

In this sample, this clone turned up once. The chain joins TRBV7-6 to TRBJ2-3; D is undetermined. The germline V and J ends were trimmed by 1 base and 3 bases, with 11 bases remaining between them. Per germline, CDR1 SGHVS and CDR2 FNYEAQ. The CDR3 loop spans 15 amino acids. The CDR3 sequence: CASSLVHGPTDTQYF. In nucleotides, the CDR3 is TGTGCCAGCAGCTTAGTCCATGGGCCGACAGATACGCAGTATTTT.

The chain couples TRBV10-3 to TRBJ1-5; TRBD1 might be the D (5 bases). V was trimmed by 4 bases and J by 3 bases, leaving 13 bases between them. CDR3 length: 15 residues. CDR1 ENHRY and CDR2 SYGVKD come from the germline V gene. CDR3 DNA sequence: TGTGCCATCAGTGTAGAGGGGCCGAACAATCAGCCCCAGCATTTT. Amino acid sequence: CAISVEGPNNQPQHF.

In its sample, this clone was seen once. The chain combines TRBV5-8 with TRBJ1-1, with TRBD1 matching over 9 bases. V shed 2 bases and J 6 bases; nucleotides not matched to a gene: 11. The CDR3 is 16 residues long. CDR1 is SGHTS and CDR2 is YDEGEE in the germline V gene. The chain's CDR3 is CASSFAHTGGFAEAFF. DNA for the CDR3: TGTGCCAGCAGCTTCGCCCACACAGGGGGCTTCGCTGAAGCTTTCTTT.

In its sample, this clone was seen a few times. At one end the junction does not follow the germline gene, possibly because of a read error. This rearrangement joins TRBV2 to TRBJ2-7, with a tentative D call TRBD1 (5 bases). The CDR3 sequence is 11 residues long. Germline lookup yields CDR1 SNHLY and CDR2 FYNNEI. The CDR3, as DNA: TGTGCCAGCAGTGAATTGGGGCATGTGAACTTC. It yields the protein CASSELGHVNF.

The chain recombines TRBV7-2 with TRBJ2-2, with 8 bases that match TRBD2. The CDR3 is 15 amino acids. J gave up 3 bases and V 2 bases, and 2 bases lay outside the gene matches. Per germline, CDR1 SGHTA and CDR2 FQGNSA. CDR3 protein: CASSLSGGDTGELFF. The DNA for the CDR3 is TGTGCCAGCAGCTTAAGCGGGGGAGACACCGGGGAGCTGTTTTTT.

The chain couples TRBV14 to TRBJ2-5; no firm D call. Germline CDR1 SGHDN, CDR2 FVKESK. Trimming took 2 bases from V and 2 from J, leaving 6 bases between them. The CDR3 runs 13 residues. The CDR3 region has the DNA TGTGCCAGCAGCCAACGGCAGCAAGAGACCCAGTACTTC. Protein product: CASSQRQQETQYF.

This clone was seen only a few times. V and J are TRBV27 and TRBJ1-2; possible D gene TRBD1, 5 bases. The V gene lost 5 bases and the J gene lost 2 bases, with 15 bases spanning the gap. The CDR3 has 15 residues. Germline V gene lookup returns CDR1 MNHEY and CDR2 SMNVEV (reference sequence). The CDR3 DNA follows: TGTGCCAGCAGTCCCACGTACAGGACCAACTATGGCTACACCTTC. Translated, it gives CASSPTYRTNYGYTF.

This rearrangement joins TRBV30 to TRBJ2-5; TRBD1 matches at 8 bases. CDR1 is GTSNPN and CDR2 is SVGIG in the germline V gene (reference sequence). The CDR3 covers 14 residues. With 3 bases clipped from V and 5 bases from J, the junction kept 8 bases outside the gene matches. This chain's CDR3 is CAWRQGAAVETQYF. The CDR3, as DNA: TGTGCCTGGAGGCAGGGGGCGGCAGTGGAGACCCAGTACTTC.

The rearrangement joins TRBV6-6 to TRBJ1-2; TRBD1 agrees at 9 bases. V shed 4 bases, J shed 4 bases, and the junction held 10 bases outside the gene matches. The germline V gene encodes CDR1 MNHNY and CDR2 SVGAGI (reference sequence). The CDR3 loop spans 16 amino acids. The CDR3 protein is CASSLDTGGVGYGYTF. The CDR3 DNA is TGTGCCAGCAGTTTAGACACAGGGGGCGTCGGCTATGGCTACACCTTC.

This clone showed up just a few times. The genes are TRBV4-3 and TRBJ1-2; 7 bases line up with TRBD1. The CDR3 is 15 amino acids. CDR1 and CDR2 from the germline V gene are LGHNA and YSLEER. Germline trimming cut 2 bases from V and 1 base from J; bases unmatched to any gene: 4. CDR3: CASSQRTGFNYGYTF. For the CDR3, the DNA is TGCGCCAGCAGCCAAAGGACAGGATTTAACTATGGCTACACCTTC.

The V call is TRBV30, the J call TRBJ2-3; weak D call: TRBD2 (6 bases). Germline V gene lookup returns CDR1 GTSNPN and CDR2 SVGIG (reference sequence). The ends were cut back, 5 bases at V and 6 bases at J, with 12 bases in the middle. The CDR3 consists of 12 residues. CDR3: CAWGGLVDTQYF. DNA of the CDR3: TGTGCCTGGGGGGGGTTGGTGGATACGCAGTATTTT.

This clone was seen once. This chain connects TRBV5-1 to TRBJ1-1; D is possibly TRBD1 (5 bases). The CDR3 is made up of 18 amino acids. With 3 bases removed from V and 5 bases from J, the gap between germline ends came to 26 bases. Germline CDR1 SGHRS, CDR2 YFSETQ. Written as DNA, the CDR3 is TGCGCCAGCAGCTCGTTTACCGGGACGGGATACCCTCCTACTGAAGCTTTCTTT. Its translation is CASSSFTGTGYPPTEAFF.

The chain carries TRBV10-3 and TRBJ2-7; 7 bases are shared with TRBD2. This CDR3 region has 13 residues. The V segment lost 5 bases and the J segment 3 bases; nucleotides outside the gene matches: 4. The germline CDR1 and CDR2 sequences are ENHRY and SYGVKD. This chain's CDR3 is CAISKGGGYEQYF. The DNA of the CDR3 is TGTGCCATCAGTAAGGGCGGGGGCTACGAGCAGTACTTC.

The chain couples TRBV10-1 to TRBJ2-2; no reliable D call. CDR1 and CDR2 from the germline V gene are WNHNN and SYGVQD (reference sequence). This CDR3 contains 13 residues. V lost 3 bases and J 6 bases, leaving 8 bases between the germline ends. The CDR3 bases are TGCGCCAGCAGTGAATCTATCCCCGGGGAGCTGTTTTTT. It encodes CASSESIPGELFF.

This clone appeared once. The rearrangement joins TRBV7-9 to TRBJ2-1, with D hard to call. This CDR3 has 11 amino acids. Trimming cost V 0 bases and J 7 bases, with 1 base left between them. Germline loops: CDR1 SEHNR, CDR2 FQNEAQ (reference sequence). The DNA of the CDR3 is TGTGCCAGCAGCTTAGCAAATGAGCAGTTCTTC. The encoded protein is CASSLANEQFF.

V usage is TRBV2 and J usage is TRBJ1-2; TRBD1 matches at 8 bases. With V trimmed by 6 bases and J by 8 bases, 8 bases remained unmatched. Germline assignment: CDR1 SNHLY and CDR2 FYNNEI. The CDR3 has 13 residues. The CDR3 DNA sequence: TGTGCCAGCAGCGGACAGGGATTATACGGCTACACCTTC. Residues: CASSGQGLYGYTF.